This TCR beta chain was observed in a study of blood T cell repertoires in COVID-19. Background on the study: COVID-19 samples collected from the United States, Italy and Spain covered acute and convalescent phases. T cells, B-cell-depleted T cells, or PBMCs supplied cDNA or gDNA.

V was trimmed by 2 bases and J by 0 bases, leaving 10 bases between them. This CDR3 is built from 15 residues. Per germline, CDR1 SEHNR and CDR2 FQNEAQ (reference sequence). Original processing methods: Reference gene primer amplification gave nucleated cell count estimates. TCRdb keeps only in-frame clones here, not all; method: immunoSEQ multiplex PCR. V, J and clone size were drawn from that table, and D and trimming were deduced from the DNA. Seen here are about 210,000 clones, 84% observed once, and the top ten hold 8% to 11%. Enrollment of patients from Seattle took place during active infection, with longitudinal follow-up.

This TCR was recovered from a woman at least 80 years old with COVID-19, enrolled during active disease. Source material: peripheral blood. The V call is TRBV7-9, the J call TRBJ1-1; weak D call: TRBD1 (5 bases). This CDR3 reads CASSLQGGVNTEAFF. CDR3 bases: TGTGCCAGCAGCTTACAGGGAGGGGTGAACACTGAAGCTTTCTTT.